These 3 T cell receptor beta chains share one sample of origin, sequenced in a study of blood T cell repertoires in COVID-19. Clones were read by immunoSEQ multiplex PCR, and TCRdb kept only the in-frame ones, dropping some. The profile shows about 280,000 clones, around 89% of them singletons. Sequencing was done on a sample of peripheral blood. All receptors derive from a man in his forties with acute or convalescent COVID-19.

With regard to this clone: Sequence at one end of the junction differs from germline and may be a read error. The rearrangement joins TRBV5-1 to TRBJ2-5, with 7 nucleotides matching TRBD2. Germline lookup yields CDR1 SGHRS and CDR2 YFSETQ. The CDR3 loop spans 13 amino acids. CDR3 sequence reads: CARSLMGGETQYF. CDR3 nucleotide sequence: TGCGCCCGCAGCTTGATGGGGGGGGAGACCCAGTACTTC.

The chain carries TRBV20-1 and TRBJ2-2; no clear D gene. The CDR3 is made up of 14 amino acids. CDR1 and CDR2 from the germline V gene are DFQATT and SNEGSKA (reference sequence). V was cut by 3 bases and J by 1 base, with 9 bases left in between. CDR3 amino acids: CSASPGMNTGELFF. The CDR3 coding sequence is TGCAGTGCTAGTCCGGGTATGAACACCGGGGAGCTGTTTTTT.

The V call is TRBV6-1, the J call TRBJ1-1, with TRBD1 as a possible D gene (6 bases). Trimming took 4 bases from V and 4 from J, leaving 31 bases between them. This CDR3 region has 20 residues. Looked up from germline, CDR1 is MNHNS and CDR2 is SASEGT. DNA for the CDR3: TGTGCCAGCAGTGGCCCGTCTCGCCCGGGGGGGCGCTTCCCCGGCACTGAAGCTTTCTTT. Its protein product is CASSGPSRPGGRFPGTEAFF.